This T cell receptor beta chain was identified in a study of blood T cell repertoires in COVID-19. Overall study context: Both acute and convalescent COVID-19 samples were obtained from the United States, Italy and Spain.

Only in-frame clones appear in the TCRdb table, and some are missing; sequencing was by immunoSEQ multiplex PCR. Here the sample spans tens of thousands of clones, roughly 87% being singletons. V dropped 2 bases and J dropped 0; count of bases not matched to a gene: 5. There are 16 residues in the CDR3. Germline CDR1 and CDR2: SGHRS and YFSETQ. The receptor was derived from a human donor in a cohort sampled during active COVID-19. This chain joins TRBV5-1 and TRBJ2-7; TRBD2 agrees at 10 bases. The specimen was peripheral blood. The CDR3 loop reads CASSFASGGSSYEQYF. Here the CDR3 DNA reads TGCGCCAGCAGCTTCGCTAGCGGGGGTAGCTCCTACGAGCAGTACTTC.